The next 31 T cell receptor beta chains were all read from a single sample in a study of human T cells and chemical hapten exposure. TCRdb processed the RACE reads anew with MiXCR; each CDR3 protein has one entry. In the table there are approximately 370,000 distinct CDR3 sequences, 4.5% to 7% of which are singletons. Time point denoted: pre-sensitization, week 0. Treatment reported: therapeutic diphenylcyclopropenone sensitization with weekly scalp DPC. The sequenced sample was whole blood, obtained in connection with sensitization to the hapten diphenylcyclopropenone (DPC). Source of these receptors: a woman younger than 30 with alopecia areata. Some clones in this sample may be carry-over from other donors' samples.

This clonotype turned up a few times. This chain connects TRBV27 to TRBJ2-3, with D possibly being TRBD2 (6 bases). The CDR3 loop spans 15 amino acids. The ends were cut back, 4 bases at V and 1 base at J, with 12 bases in the middle. The germline CDR1 and CDR2 sequences are MNHEY and SMNVEV (reference sequence). CDR3 residues: CASSWVSGRTDTQYF. The CDR3 nucleotides are TGTGCCAGCAGTTGGGTTAGCGGACGCACAGATACGCAGTATTTT.

The sample holds many counts of this clonotype. This chain joins TRBV7-9 and TRBJ2-2; D may be TRBD1 (5 bases). The germline CDR1 and CDR2 sequences are SEHNR and FQNEAQ (reference sequence). This CDR3 comprises 15 residues. V was cut by 7 bases and J by 1 base, with 13 bases left in between. The CDR3 is CASTTNRWNTGELFF. The CDR3 DNA reads as TGTGCCAGCACCACTAACAGGTGGAACACCGGGGAGCTGTTTTTT.

With respect to this clonotype: This may come from a read error, since a much larger clone is one base off. This chain uses TRBV4-1 with TRBJ1-1; perhaps TRBD1 as D (6 bases). The CDR3 spans 16 residues. Germline CDR1 is MGHRA and CDR2 is YSYEKL. CDR3 in amino acids: CASSQGNRAENTEAIF. CDR3 coding DNA: TGCGCCAGCAGCCAAGGGAACAGGGCGGAGAACACTGAAGCTATCTTT.

This clonotype was observed a few times. The chain joins TRBV9 to TRBJ2-1, with D tentatively TRBD1 (6 bases). Per germline, CDR1 SGDLS and CDR2 YYNGEE. This CDR3 region has 13 residues. Between the trimmed V and J ends, which lost 0 bases and 15 bases, there was a span of 16 bases. The CDR3 spells CASSVAVQGPSFF. In DNA form, the CDR3 reads TGTGCCAGCAGCGTAGCAGTCCAGGGGCCTTCGTTCTTC. The full variable domain, rest sourced from reference TRBV9 and TRBJ2-1, is DSGVTQTPKHLITATGQRVTLRCSPRSGDLSVYWYQQSLDQGLQFLIQYYNGEERAKGNILERFSAQQFPDLHSELNLSSLELGDSALYFCASSVAVQGPSFFGPGTRLTVL.

The chain joins TRBV2 to TRBJ1-1; TRBD1 is a possible D gene (6 bases). V was trimmed by 7 bases and J by 1 base, leaving 7 bases between them. CDR3 length: 12 residues. The germline V gene encodes CDR1 SNHLY and CDR2 FYNNEI. In DNA form, the CDR3 reads TGTGCCAGCAAGGACAGGAACACTGAAGCTTTCTTT. This translates into CASKDRNTEAFF.

This clonotype was seen only a few times. J is TRBJ1-5 and V is TRBV4-2, with 7 bases lining up with TRBD1. This CDR3 spans 18 amino acids. CDR1 LGHNA and CDR2 YNFKEQ come from the germline V gene. J lost 0 bases, V lost 0 bases, and 8 bases had no gene match. The CDR3 bases are TGTGCCAGCAGCCAAGATCCCGGGACAGTGTATAGCAATCAGCCCCAGCATTTT. Amino acid sequence: CASSQDPGTVYSNQPQHF.

This clonotype was observed a handful of times. The chain couples TRBV5-5 to TRBJ2-2; 10 bases line up with TRBD2. Germline V lookup: CDR1 SGHKS, CDR2 YYEKEE (reference sequence). The V gene end was trimmed by 1 base and the J gene end by 0 bases; junction bases not matched to a gene: 3. The CDR3 spans 17 residues. CDR3: CASSLSSGGPNTGELFF. For the CDR3, the DNA is TGTGCCAGCAGCTTGAGTAGCGGGGGGCCGAACACCGGGGAGCTGTTTTTT. Looking up the rest from reference TRBV5-5 and TRBJ2-2 gives the full variable domain: DAGVTQSPTHLIKTRGQQVTLRCSPISGHKSVSWYQQVLGQGPQFIFQYYEKEERGRGNFPDRFSARQFPNYSSELNVNALLLGDSALYLCASSLSSGGPNTGELFFGEGSRLTVL.

There are many counts of this clonotype. The chain recombines TRBV3-1 with TRBJ1-1; D perhaps matches TRBD1 (6 bases). From germline, CDR1 is LGHDT and CDR2 YNNKEL (reference sequence). The CDR3 has 14 amino acids. V lost 4 bases, J lost 1 base, and 10 bases lay in between. This CDR3 reads CASSPGQPNTEAFF. CDR3 bases: TGTGCCAGCAGCCCCGGACAGCCGAACACTGAAGCTTTCTTT.

The rearrangement links TRBV29-1 to TRBJ2-3; 7 positions match TRBD2. The CDR3 extends over 14 amino acids. CDR1 and CDR2 from the germline V gene are SQVTM and ANQGSEA. With V trimmed by 7 bases and J by 1 base, 8 bases remained unmatched. The CDR3 here is CSAISLAGTDTQYF. The CDR3 DNA is TGCAGCGCCATATCGCTAGCGGGCACAGATACGCAGTATTTT.

This clonotype was counted a few times. The junction departs from germline at one end; a sequencing error may be responsible. The V call is TRBV12-3 or TRBV12-4, the J call TRBJ2-2, with 12 bases lining up with TRBD2. The CDR3 extends over 16 amino acids. The CDR3 loop is CASSLAGGPHTGELFF. CDR3 DNA sequence: TGTGCCAGCAGTCTAGCGGGGGGGCCCCACACCGGGGAGCTGTTTTTT.

This clonotype was picked up a small number of times. The genes are TRBV3-1 and TRBJ2-7; 14 positions match TRBD2. The CDR3 extends over 16 amino acids. V was clipped by 4 bases and J by 5 bases; unmatched bases: 7. Germline V gene lookup returns CDR1 LGHDT and CDR2 YNNKEL (reference sequence). Written as DNA, the CDR3 is TGTGCCAGCAGCCCCCGGAAGACTAGCGGGGGGGACGAGCAGTACTTC. Protein: CASSPRKTSGGDEQYF.

The chain recombines TRBV20-1 with TRBJ2-2; perhaps TRBD2 as D (6 bases). V was cut by 3 bases and J by 0 bases, with 8 bases left in between. From germline, CDR1 is DFQATT and CDR2 SNEGSKA (reference sequence). This CDR3 has 14 amino acids. The CDR3 loop reads CSARRGANTGELFF. CDR3 bases: TGCAGTGCTAGGCGCGGGGCGAACACCGGGGAGCTGTTTTTT.

This clonotype was counted only a few times. V is TRBV7-6 and J is TRBJ1-6; no clear D. The CDR3 totals 17 residues. The germline gives CDR1 SGHVS, CDR2 FNYEAQ. V gave up 6 bases and J gave up 0 bases, with 15 bases separating them. This CDR3 reads CASRSGPQSSYNSPLHF. The CDR3 DNA reads as TGTGCCAGCAGATCCGGTCCACAAAGCTCCTATAATTCACCCCTCCACTTT.

A few counts support this clonotype. The chain recombines TRBV20-1 with TRBJ2-1, with TRBD1 matching over 8 bases. Germline V gene lookup returns CDR1 DFQATT and CDR2 SNEGSKA (reference sequence). CDR3 size: 13 residues. Trimming cost V 3 bases and J 6 bases; bases outside gene matches: 4. The CDR3 spells CSARTGVANEQFF. The CDR3 nucleotides read TGCAGTGCTAGGACAGGGGTCGCCAATGAGCAGTTCTTC.

The table lists this clonotype with many counts. This chain connects TRBV5-4 to TRBJ1-1; 7 nucleotides line up with TRBD1. V gave up 4 bases and J gave up 10 bases; unmatched junction bases: 7. This CDR3 is 12 amino acids long. Germline V gene lookup returns CDR1 SGHNT and CDR2 YYREEE (reference sequence). CDR3 nucleotide sequence: TGTGCCAGCAGCCTATCAGGGGGGGGAGCTTTCTTT. Translating gives CASSLSGGGAFF.

This clonotype has more than one count but fewer than ten. V and J are TRBV2 and TRBJ2-7, with D possibly TRBD1 on 5 matching bases. Germline assignment: CDR1 SNHLY and CDR2 FYNNEI. This CDR3 is built from 16 residues. V was cut by 2 bases and J by 6 bases, with 20 bases left in between. For the CDR3, the DNA is TGTGCCAGCAGTGAATTGGACAAAGGTTTTGTCTCCGAGCAGTACTTC. This codes for CASSELDKGFVSEQYF.

This clonotype was found a few times. The rearrangement joins TRBV7-8 to TRBJ1-4, with 9 bases fitting TRBD1. Looked up from germline, CDR1 is SGHVS and CDR2 is FQNEAQ. The CDR3 has 14 residues. After removal of 1 base from V and 8 bases from J, the junction contained 2 bases not matched to a gene. For the CDR3, the DNA is TGTGCCAGCAGCTTAGGGACAGGGGAGGAAAAACTGTTTTTT. Protein product: CASSLGTGEEKLFF.

This clonotype was recorded many times. The chain couples TRBV6-2 or TRBV6-3 to TRBJ2-4, with D unclear. In germline, CDR1 is MNHEY, CDR2 SVGEGT. This CDR3 is 18 amino acids long. V lost 0 bases and J 0 bases, leaving 15 bases between the germline ends. CDR3 DNA: TGTGCCAGCAGTTACTCGAGTCACGGCCGAGGAGCCAAAAACATTCAGTACTTC. Residues: CASSYSSHGRGAKNIQYF.

This chain joins TRBV20-1 and TRBJ2-1; D not certain. Germline V gene lookup returns CDR1 DFQATT and CDR2 SNEGSKA (reference sequence). Trimming shortened V by 2 bases and J by 7 bases, and 21 bases separated the two germline ends. This CDR3 region has 16 residues. The CDR3 sequence is CSARFGRQTLLNEQFF. DNA of the CDR3: TGCAGTGCTAGATTCGGTAGGCAGACTCTCCTAAATGAGCAGTTCTTC.

The chain employs TRBV4-2 and TRBJ1-1; D is undetermined. The CDR3 totals 15 residues. Between the trimmed V and J ends, which lost 1 base and 4 bases, there was a span of 13 bases. Germline CDR1 reads LGHNA; CDR2 reads YNFKEQ. The CDR3 loop reads CASSQASGVPTEAFF. In DNA, the CDR3 is TGTGCCAGCAGCCAAGCTTCCGGAGTCCCCACTGAAGCTTTCTTT.

This clonotype was counted many times. CDR3 residues: CASSLGASWYNEQFF. CDR3 in DNA: TGTGCCAGCAGCTTAGGGGCTAGCTGGTACAATGAGCAGTTCTTC. The V and J genes are TRBV13 and TRBJ2-1, with D perhaps matching TRBD2 (5 bases). This CDR3 is built from 15 residues. From germline, CDR1 is PRHDT and CDR2 FYEKMQ (reference sequence). Trimming shortened V by 0 bases and J by 4 bases, and 10 bases separated the two germline ends.

J is TRBJ2-4 and V is TRBV6-2 or TRBV6-3, with 8 bases identical to TRBD1. The J segment lost 2 bases and the V segment lost 8 bases, leaving 5 bases of the junction unmatched. The CDR3 has 14 residues. Germline V gives CDR1 MNHEY, CDR2 SVGEGT. This chain's CDR3 is CASGQGATKNIQYF. DNA of the CDR3: TGTGCCAGCGGTCAGGGGGCGACCAAAAACATTCAGTACTTC.

This clonotype showed up many times. This sequence joins TRBV6-2 or TRBV6-3 and TRBJ2-5; D not certain. Germline-derived CDR1 and CDR2 are MNHEY and SVGEGT. The V end lost 5 bases, the J end lost 7 bases, and 29 bases lay between the germline ends. The CDR3 runs 18 residues. Here the CDR3 DNA reads TGTGCCAGCAGTCACGACGGCAAATGGCCCGCGATGTCTCGGACCCAGTACTTC. This translates into CASSHDGKWPAMSRTQYF.

This clonotype occurred a few times. V usage is TRBV11-2 and J usage is TRBJ2-5; unclear D gene. Per the germline V gene, CDR1 is SGHAT and CDR2 is FQNNGV. CDR3 length equals 16 residues. The V end was cut by 4 bases, the J end by 5 bases, with 20 bases between. Written as DNA, the CDR3 is TGTGCCAGCAGCTCCTTCGGGCAGAGTGGATGGGAGACCCAGTACTTC. This gives the protein CASSSFGQSGWETQYF.

This clonotype showed up many times. The chain joins TRBV12-3 or TRBV12-4 to TRBJ1-5, with a weak D call TRBD1 (6 bases). V lost 7 bases to trimming and J lost 3 bases, with 16 bases between them. The CDR3 loop spans 15 amino acids. The CDR3 DNA reads TGTGCCAGCACCCAAACGGACAGCATCAATCAGCCCCAGCATTTT. Amino acids: CASTQTDSINQPQHF.

This clonotype occurred a few times. The V gene is TRBV6-5, the J gene TRBJ1-5, with D uncertain. The CDR3 has 13 amino acids. Germline assignment: CDR1 MNHEY and CDR2 SVGAGI. Deletions cut 7 bases from V and 7 bases from J, with 14 bases between. The CDR3 bases are TGTGCCAGCACCCTGAGATTGGGACAGCCCCAGCATTTT. Amino acid sequence: CASTLRLGQPQHF.

In this sample, this clonotype turned up a few times. This sequence joins TRBV5-5 and TRBJ1-1; tentatively, D is TRBD1 (6 bases). The CDR3 covers 16 residues. Germline CDR1 and CDR2: SGHKS and YYEKEE (reference sequence). V lost 1 base, J lost 5 bases, and 18 bases lay in between. The CDR3 here is CASSLWGGGASTEAFF. CDR3 sequence (DNA): TGTGCCAGCAGCTTGTGGGGCGGGGGCGCGAGTACTGAAGCTTTCTTT.

The chain carries TRBV6-5 and TRBJ2-3; TRBD2 aligns across 10 bases. This CDR3 is built from 16 residues. The trim removed 5 bases at V and 4 bases at J, leaving 9 bases unmatched. Germline V lookup: CDR1 MNHEY, CDR2 SVGAGI. The CDR3 nucleotides read TGTGCCAGCAGTAACGGGACTAGCGTCGTCGCAGATACGCAGTATTTT. Translated: CASSNGTSVVADTQYF.

This clonotype was counted many times. The V and J genes are TRBV4-3 and TRBJ2-1; 7 nucleotides align to TRBD2. V shed 4 bases and J 5 bases; nucleotides not matched to a gene: 5. Germline V gene data show CDR1 as LGHNA and CDR2 as YSLEER. The CDR3 runs to 14 residues. The CDR3 DNA reads as TGCGCCAGCAGCCGGGGGACTAACGACAATGAGCAGTTCTTC. This sequence encodes CASSRGTNDNEQFF.

Ten or more counts support this clonotype. The chain recombines TRBV5-1 with TRBJ1-1, with 7 bases matching TRBD1. The CDR3 is made up of 16 amino acids. Germline V gene data show CDR1 as SGHRS and CDR2 as YFSETQ. The V gene end was trimmed by 4 bases and the J gene end by 2 bases; junction bases not matched to a gene: 11. CDR3 sequence reads: CASSTTPGQANTEAFF. As DNA, the CDR3 is TGCGCCAGCAGCACGACCCCCGGACAGGCTAACACTGAAGCTTTCTTT.

This clonotype was found a few times. The rearrangement joins TRBV7-9 to TRBJ1-5, with 8 bases fitting TRBD1. V was pared by 5 bases and J by 0 bases, with 6 bases of the junction left unmatched. The CDR3 sequence is 16 residues long. Looked up from germline, CDR1 is SEHNR and CDR2 is FQNEAQ (reference sequence). CDR3 loop: CASSPTGGHSNQPQHF. In DNA form, the CDR3 reads TGTGCCAGCAGCCCTACAGGGGGACATAGCAATCAGCCCCAGCATTTT.